One sample yielded the 17 T cell receptor beta chains listed below, sequenced in a study of blood T cell repertoires in COVID-19 (dated by TCRdb to about 2020). Library preparation was by the immunoSEQ multiplex PCR assay. TCRdb took this table from immuneACCESS and kept in-frame rearrangements with V and J called. Such tables lack part of the clones; where checked against another copy, unresolved V genes explain under half of the gap, and the rest is unexplained. The sample data list roughly 100,000 clones, and 75% to 90% of these were observed just once. The ten largest clones add up to approximately 12% of the sample. Material for sequencing was peripheral blood. All receptors come from a human donor in a cohort sampled during active COVID-19.

The chain is built from TRBV5-4 and TRBJ1-1; a weak D match, TRBD1 (5 bases). The V end lost 3 bases, the J end lost 1 base, and 13 bases lay between the germline ends. The CDR3 covers 15 residues. Germline V lookup: CDR1 SGHNT, CDR2 YYREEE (reference sequence). DNA of the CDR3: TGTGCCAGCAGCTCTCCCAGGGAGGAGAACACTGAAGCTTTCTTT. Translation: CASSSPREENTEAFF.

This clone was seen only a few times. The V gene is TRBV2, the J gene TRBJ2-1; 10 nucleotides line up with TRBD2. CDR1 is SNHLY and CDR2 is FYNNEI in the germline V gene. Trimming took 6 bases from V and 15 from J; bases not matched to a gene: 11. The CDR3 has 13 residues. CDR3 sequence reads: CASSRGLADKRFF. For the CDR3, the DNA is TGTGCCAGCAGCAGAGGACTAGCGGACAAGAGGTTCTTC.

The chain links TRBV4-1 to TRBJ1-5, with 12 bases that match TRBD1. The length of the CDR3 is 17 residues. Looked up from germline, CDR1 is MGHRA and CDR2 is YSYEKL. Trimming removed 3 bases from V and 1 base from J; junction bases left unmatched: 4. The CDR3 here is CASSHPGQGASNQPQHF. The CDR3 DNA sequence: TGCGCCAGCAGCCACCCGGGACAGGGGGCGAGCAATCAGCCCCAGCATTTT.

This clone turned up a few times. The same CDR3 can be traced to other DNA sequences in this sample. This rearrangement joins TRBV2 to TRBJ2-7; 12 positions agree with TRBD2. After removal of 8 bases from V and 7 bases from J, the junction contained 3 bases not matched to a gene. The CDR3 has 12 amino acids. Germline CDR1 SNHLY, CDR2 FYNNEI. The CDR3, as DNA: TGTGCCAGCCGAGGACTAGCGGGAGAGCAGTACTTC. Translation gives CASRGLAGEQYF.

CDR3 loop: CASSLGTGGVRYGYTF. The CDR3, as DNA: TGCGCCAGCAGCTTAGGGACAGGGGGCGTAAGGTATGGCTACACCTTC. The chain employs TRBV5-1 and TRBJ1-2; 12 bases line up with TRBD1. Unmatched junction bases numbered 7, after V lost 2 bases and J lost 5 bases. The CDR3 length is 16 residues. Germline lookup yields CDR1 SGHRS and CDR2 YFSETQ.

This clone was recorded a few times. The rearrangement joins TRBV29-1 to TRBJ1-1; 7 nucleotides line up with TRBD1. This CDR3 has 15 amino acids. The V gene end was trimmed by 0 bases and the J gene end by 0 bases; junction bases not matched to a gene: 4. The germline CDR1 and CDR2 sequences are SQVTM and ANQGSEA. CDR3 loop: CSVEDGGQLNTEAFF. CDR3 in DNA: TGCAGCGTTGAAGATGGGGGACAGTTGAACACTGAAGCTTTCTTT. Based on the CDR3 plus reference TRBV29-1 and TRBJ1-1, the full variable domain is SAVISQKPSRDICQRGTSLTIQCQVDSQVTMMFWYRQQPGQSLTLIATANQGSEATYESGFVIDKFPISRPNLTFSTLTVSNMSPEDSSIYLCSVEDGGQLNTEAFFGQGTRLTVV.

CDR3 protein: CASSDHVRETQYF. DNA for the CDR3: TGTGCCAGCAGTGACCACGTCAGAGAGACCCAGTACTTC. V and J are TRBV25-1 and TRBJ2-5; D is unresolved. This CDR3 has 13 residues. CDR1 is MGHDK, CDR2 SYGVNS, per germline. Deletions cut 3 bases from V and 4 bases from J, with 9 bases between.

The chain recombines TRBV24-1 with TRBJ1-5, with 9 bases matching TRBD1. The V segment lost 5 bases and the J segment 4 bases; nucleotides outside the gene matches: 8. From germline, CDR1 is KGHDR and CDR2 SFDVKD. The length of the CDR3 is 16 residues. Here the CDR3 reads CATSGKQGALNQPQHF. In DNA form, the CDR3 reads TGTGCCACCAGTGGCAAACAGGGGGCGCTAAATCAGCCCCAGCATTTT.

The rearrangement links TRBV19 to TRBJ2-6, with 8 bases identical to TRBD1. Trimming removed 3 bases from V and 0 bases from J; junction bases left unmatched: 7. The CDR3 totals 18 residues. The germline V gene encodes CDR1 LNHDA and CDR2 SQIVND (reference sequence). Here the CDR3 DNA reads TGTGCCAGTAGTATCCTGGACAGGGTGGGCTCTGGGGCCAACGTCCTGACTTTC. Translating gives CASSILDRVGSGANVLTF.

This clone was detected a few times. The chain recombines TRBV5-6 with TRBJ1-5; maybe TRBD1 (5 bases). The V end lost 0 bases, the J end lost 6 bases, and 13 bases lay between the germline ends. CDR1 and CDR2 (germline): SGHDT, YYEEEE. The CDR3 loop spans 15 amino acids. DNA of the CDR3: TGTGCCAGCAGCTTGGCCGGCCAGGGAGGTCAGCCCCAGCATTTT. Protein: CASSLAGQGGQPQHF.

The chain joins TRBV5-4 to TRBJ1-6; TRBD1 agrees at 8 bases. Germline lookup yields CDR1 SGHNT and CDR2 YYREEE (reference sequence). CDR3 length equals 14 residues. With 2 bases clipped from V and 10 bases from J, the junction kept 5 bases outside the gene matches. CDR3: CASSFGQGNSPLHF. DNA for the CDR3: TGTGCCAGCAGCTTCGGACAGGGAAACTCACCCCTCCACTTT.

This rearrangement joins TRBV18 to TRBJ2-3; 7 nucleotides match TRBD1. This CDR3 spans 15 amino acids. Germline CDR1 is KGHSH and CDR2 is LQKENI. J gave up 3 bases and V 4 bases, and 7 bases lay outside the gene matches. The CDR3 here is CASSLPQGITDTQYF. The CDR3 DNA reads as TGTGCCAGCTCACTCCCACAGGGGATAACAGATACGCAGTATTTT.

The rearrangement joins TRBV6-2 or TRBV6-3 to TRBJ1-2; the match to TRBD1 covers 9 bases. The length of the CDR3 is 16 residues. Germline lookup yields CDR1 MNHEY and CDR2 SVGEGT. V shed 2 bases, J shed 4 bases, and the junction held 8 bases outside the gene matches. The CDR3 sequence is CASSYGPQGASYGYTF. DNA of the CDR3: TGTGCCAGCAGTTACGGCCCACAGGGGGCCAGCTATGGCTACACCTTC.

This clone came up once. V is TRBV7-7 and J is TRBJ2-1; D might be TRBD2 (7 bases). The germline V and J ends were trimmed by 1 base and 6 bases, with 13 bases remaining between them. This CDR3 is 15 amino acids long. Germline V lookup: CDR1 SSHAT, CDR2 FNYEAQ (reference sequence). The CDR3 loop is CASSLGVGGLNEQFF. The CDR3 DNA reads as TGTGCCAGCAGCTTAGGTGTGGGGGGGCTCAATGAGCAGTTCTTC.

J is TRBJ1-1 and V is TRBV2, with 9 bases that match TRBD1. Losses at the gene ends were 0 bases for V and 6 bases for J; bases not matched to a gene: 8. Germline CDR1 is SNHLY and CDR2 is FYNNEI. The CDR3 has 16 residues. In DNA, the CDR3 is TGTGCCAGCAGTGAAGCGCTTGGACAGGGGAATTCTGAAGCTTTCTTT. Translation gives CASSEALGQGNSEAFF.

A single count supports this clone. This sequence joins TRBV7-3 and TRBJ2-2; TRBD1 is a possible D gene (6 bases). Trimming stripped 2 bases from V and 5 bases from J, with 9 bases between. Germline values: CDR1 SGHTA, CDR2 FQGTGA. This CDR3 contains 14 residues. CDR3: CASSLLGATGELFF. CDR3 in DNA: TGTGCCAGCAGCTTACTGGGGGCTACCGGGGAGCTGTTTTTT.

Only one count was recorded for this clone. A much larger clone differs by one base, so this may be a read error. The chain couples TRBV11-3 to TRBJ1-1; D is ambiguous. This CDR3 region has 13 residues. Germline lookup yields CDR1 SGHNT and CDR2 YENEEA. With 1 base removed from V and 1 base from J, the gap between germline ends came to 4 bases. DNA for the CDR3: TGTGCCAGCAGCTTAGGGCCGAACACTGAAGCTTTCTTT. As protein: CASSLGPNTEAFF.